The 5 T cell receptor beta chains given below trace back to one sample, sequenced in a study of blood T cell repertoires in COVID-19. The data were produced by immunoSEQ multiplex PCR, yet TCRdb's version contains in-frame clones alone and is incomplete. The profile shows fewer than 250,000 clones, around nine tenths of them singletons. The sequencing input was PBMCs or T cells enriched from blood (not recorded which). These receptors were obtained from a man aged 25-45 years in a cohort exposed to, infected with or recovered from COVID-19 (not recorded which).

CDR3 region: CASSLGRILAKNIQYF. CDR3 sequence (DNA): TGTGCCAGCAGCTTAGGCAGGATTCTAGCCAAAAACATTCAGTACTTC. This sequence joins TRBV7-9 and TRBJ2-4; D ambiguous. The CDR3 spans 16 residues. In germline, CDR1 is SEHNR, CDR2 FQNEAQ (reference sequence). Trimming removed 1 base from V and 0 bases from J, with 10 bases in between.

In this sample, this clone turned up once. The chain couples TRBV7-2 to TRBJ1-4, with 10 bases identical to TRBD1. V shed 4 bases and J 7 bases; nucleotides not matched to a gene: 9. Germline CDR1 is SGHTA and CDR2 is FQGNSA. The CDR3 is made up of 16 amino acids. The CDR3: CASSSRQGAISEKLFF. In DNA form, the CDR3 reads TGTGCCAGCAGCTCCCGACAGGGGGCCATCAGTGAAAAACTGTTTTTT.

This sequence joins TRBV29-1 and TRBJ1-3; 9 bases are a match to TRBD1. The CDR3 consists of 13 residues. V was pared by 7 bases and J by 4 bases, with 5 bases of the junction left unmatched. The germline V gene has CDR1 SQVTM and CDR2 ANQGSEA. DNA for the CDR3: TGCAGCGCCGGGACAGGGTCCGGAAACACCATATATTTT. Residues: CSAGTGSGNTIYF.

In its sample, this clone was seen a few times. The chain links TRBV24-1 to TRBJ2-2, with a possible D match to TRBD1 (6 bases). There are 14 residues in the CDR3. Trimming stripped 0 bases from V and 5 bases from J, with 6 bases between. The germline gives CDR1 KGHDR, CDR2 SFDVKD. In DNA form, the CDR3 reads TGTGCCACCAGTGATTTGACAGGGACCGGGGAGCTGTTTTTT. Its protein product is CATSDLTGTGELFF.

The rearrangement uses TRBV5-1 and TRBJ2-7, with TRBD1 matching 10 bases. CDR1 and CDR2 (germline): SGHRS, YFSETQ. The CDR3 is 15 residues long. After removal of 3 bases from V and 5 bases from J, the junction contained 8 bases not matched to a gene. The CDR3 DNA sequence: TGCGCCAGCAGCTGGACCGGGACAGGGGTGAACGAGCAGTACTTC. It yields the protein CASSWTGTGVNEQYF.